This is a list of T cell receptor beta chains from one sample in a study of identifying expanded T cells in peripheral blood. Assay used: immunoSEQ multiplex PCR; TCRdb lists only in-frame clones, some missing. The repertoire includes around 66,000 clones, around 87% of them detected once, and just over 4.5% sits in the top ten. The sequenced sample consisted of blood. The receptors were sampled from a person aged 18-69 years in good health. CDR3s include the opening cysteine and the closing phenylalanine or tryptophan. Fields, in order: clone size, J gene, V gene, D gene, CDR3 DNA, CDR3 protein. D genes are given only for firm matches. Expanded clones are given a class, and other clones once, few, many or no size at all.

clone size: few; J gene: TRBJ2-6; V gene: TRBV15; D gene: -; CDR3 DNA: TGTGCCACCAGCTGGACAGTTGACTCTGGGGCCAACGTCCTGACTTTC; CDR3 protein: CATSWTVDSGANVLTF
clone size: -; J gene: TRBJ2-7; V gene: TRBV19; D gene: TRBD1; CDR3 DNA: TGTGCCAGTAGTAACCGACAGGGGGCCTACGAGCAGTACTTC; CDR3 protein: CASSNRQGAYEQYF
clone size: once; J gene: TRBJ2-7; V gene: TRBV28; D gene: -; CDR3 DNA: TGTGCCAGCACCAAATCGGACACCCACTACGAGCAGTACTTC; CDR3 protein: CASTKSDTHYEQYF
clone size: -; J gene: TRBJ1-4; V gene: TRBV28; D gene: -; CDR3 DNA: TGTGCCAGCAGTCATCGTACTGCAACTAATGAAAAACTGTTTTTT; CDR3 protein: CASSHRTATNEKLFF
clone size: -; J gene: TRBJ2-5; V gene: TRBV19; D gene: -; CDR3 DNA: TGTGCCAGTAGCTCCTCCCTGGGACAAGAGACCCAGTACTTC; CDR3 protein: CASSSSLGQETQYF
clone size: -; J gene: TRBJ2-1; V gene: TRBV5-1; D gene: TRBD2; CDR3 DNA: TGCGCCAGCAGTCCCGGGACTAGCGGGGGGCCGCAGTTCTTC; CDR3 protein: CASSPGTSGGPQFF
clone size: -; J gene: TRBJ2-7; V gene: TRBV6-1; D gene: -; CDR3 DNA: TGTGCCAGCAGTTATACTAGACAGGTATACATATTC; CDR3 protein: CASSYTRQVYIF
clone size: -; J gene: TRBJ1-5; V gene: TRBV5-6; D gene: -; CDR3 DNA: TGTGCCAGCAGCTCTGCGGGCGGTTCGGGGATATATAGCAATCAGCCCCAGCATTTT; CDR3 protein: CASSSAGGSGIYSNQPQHF
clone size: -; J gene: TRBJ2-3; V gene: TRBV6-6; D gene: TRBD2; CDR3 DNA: TGTGCCAGCACCGGGACTAGCGGCACAGATACGCAGTATTTT; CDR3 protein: CASTGTSGTDTQYF
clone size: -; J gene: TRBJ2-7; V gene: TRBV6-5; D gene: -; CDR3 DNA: TGTGCCAGCAGTTACTCAGGCAGATCGAATTCCTACGAGCAGTACTTC; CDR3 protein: CASSYSGRSNSYEQYF
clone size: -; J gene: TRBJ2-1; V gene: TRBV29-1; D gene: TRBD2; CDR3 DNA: TGCAGCGTTGGGGTAGCGGGAGTCTCCTACAATGAGCAGTTCTTC; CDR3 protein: CSVGVAGVSYNEQFF
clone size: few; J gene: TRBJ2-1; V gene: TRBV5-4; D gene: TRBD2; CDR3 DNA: TGTGCCAGCAGCACCCCTCTCCGGGGGGGCCGGGGCGAGCAGTTCTTC; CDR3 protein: CASSTPLRGGRGEQFF
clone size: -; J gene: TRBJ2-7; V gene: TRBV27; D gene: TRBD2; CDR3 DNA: TGTGCCAGCTCCGACGATGGGACTAGCGGGACCAGGGGTTCCTACGAGCAGTACTTC; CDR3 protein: CASSDDGTSGTRGSYEQYF
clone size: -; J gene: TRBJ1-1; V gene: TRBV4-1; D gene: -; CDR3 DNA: TGCGCCAGCAGCCAACGAAAGACGTGGAACACTGAAGCTTTCTTT; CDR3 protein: CASSQRKTWNTEAFF
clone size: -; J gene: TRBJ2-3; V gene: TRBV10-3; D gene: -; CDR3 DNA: TGTGCCATCAGTGAGAGGCTTAGAGCCTCAGATACGCAGTATTTT; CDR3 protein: CAISERLRASDTQYF
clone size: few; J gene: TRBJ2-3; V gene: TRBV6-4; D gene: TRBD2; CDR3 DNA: TGTGCCAGCAGCGCGACTAGCGGGAGCACAGATACGCAGTATTTT; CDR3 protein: CASSATSGSTDTQYF
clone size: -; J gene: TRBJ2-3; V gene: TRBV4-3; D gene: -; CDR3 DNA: TGCGCCAGCAGCCCCTTTCCCCGGGACACCCTCCTTGGACCCACAGATACGCAGTATTTT; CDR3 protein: CASSPFPRDTLLGPTDTQYF
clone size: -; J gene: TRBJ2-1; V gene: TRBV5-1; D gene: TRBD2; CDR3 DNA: TGCGCCAGCAGCTTGAAAAGCTACGCGGGAGTGTTCGATGAGCAGTTCTTC; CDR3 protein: CASSLKSYAGVFDEQFF
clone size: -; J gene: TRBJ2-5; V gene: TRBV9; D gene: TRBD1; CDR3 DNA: TGTGCCAGCAGCGGCGGGACAGGGGGCGCGGGGGAGACCCAGTACTTC; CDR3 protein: CASSGGTGGAGETQYF
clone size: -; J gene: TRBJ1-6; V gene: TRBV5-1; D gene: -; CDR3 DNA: TGCGCCAGCAGTTTAACGGGAGATAATAATTCACCCCTCCACTTT; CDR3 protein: CASSLTGDNNSPLHF
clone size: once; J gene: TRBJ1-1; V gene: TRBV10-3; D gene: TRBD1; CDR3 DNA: TGTGCCATCAGTGAGTCAGCCGGGACAGGCACTGAAGCTTTCTTT; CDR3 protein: CAISESAGTGTEAFF
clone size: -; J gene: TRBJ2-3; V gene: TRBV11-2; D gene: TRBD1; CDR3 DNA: TGTGCCAGCAGCCGGACAGGGTCGCGCACAGATACGCAGTATTTT; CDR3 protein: CASSRTGSRTDTQYF
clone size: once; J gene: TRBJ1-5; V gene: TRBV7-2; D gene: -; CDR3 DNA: TGTGCCAGCAGCTTAGAGGCGGGTTATAGCAATCAGCCCCAGCATTTT; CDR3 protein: CASSLEAGYSNQPQHF
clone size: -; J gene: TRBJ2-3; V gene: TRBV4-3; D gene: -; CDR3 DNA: TGCGCCAGCAGCGCAACTAGGTCCTCCACAGATACGCAGTATTTT; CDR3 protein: CASSATRSSTDTQYF
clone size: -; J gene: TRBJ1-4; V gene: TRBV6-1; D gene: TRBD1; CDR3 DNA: TGTGCCAGCAAACCCGGGACAGTTAGTGAAAAACTGTTTTTT; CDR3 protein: CASKPGTVSEKLFF
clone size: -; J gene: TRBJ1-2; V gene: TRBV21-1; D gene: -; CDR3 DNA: TGTGCCAGCAGCAAAGGCTCAAAAGCGCTCAGGGGGGTCGTCGATGGCTACACCTTC; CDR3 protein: CASSKGSKALRGVVDGYTF
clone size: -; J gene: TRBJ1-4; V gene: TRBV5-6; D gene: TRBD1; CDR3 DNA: TGTGCCAGCAGCTTAACAGGGGGGTCTAATGAAAAACTGTTTTTT; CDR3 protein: CASSLTGGSNEKLFF
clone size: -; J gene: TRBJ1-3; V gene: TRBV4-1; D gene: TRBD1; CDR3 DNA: TGCGCCAGCAGCCAAGCCTGGACAGGGGCTGGAAACACCATATATTTT; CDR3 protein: CASSQAWTGAGNTIYF
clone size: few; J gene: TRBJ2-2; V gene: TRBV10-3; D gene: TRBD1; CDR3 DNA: TGTGCCATCAGAGAGGACAGGGTCGACACCGGGGAGCTGTTTTTT; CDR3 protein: CAIREDRVDTGELFF
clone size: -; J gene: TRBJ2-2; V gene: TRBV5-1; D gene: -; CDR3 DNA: TGCGCCAGCAGCTTGGATTCAGGGGGGTACACCGGGGAGCTGTTTTTT; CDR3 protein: CASSLDSGGYTGELFF
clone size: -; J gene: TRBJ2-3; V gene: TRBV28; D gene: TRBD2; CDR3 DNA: TGTGCCAGCAGTCTACTAGCGGGGGGGTCCACAGATACGCAGTATTTT; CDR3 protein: CASSLLAGGSTDTQYF
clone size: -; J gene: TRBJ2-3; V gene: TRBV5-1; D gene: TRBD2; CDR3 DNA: TGCGCCAGCAGACCCGGGACTAGCGGGGGGGAGACAGATACGCAGTATTTT; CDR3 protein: CASRPGTSGGETDTQYF
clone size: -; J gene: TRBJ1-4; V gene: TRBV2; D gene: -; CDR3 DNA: TGTGCCAGCAGCCTTACAGGGTCTACTAATGAAAAACTGTTTTTT; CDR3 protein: CASSLTGSTNEKLFF
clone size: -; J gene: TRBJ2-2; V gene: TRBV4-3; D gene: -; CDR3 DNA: TGCGCCAGCAGCCAAGACCATTTTTCTTACAGGGTCGGGGAGCTGTTTTTT; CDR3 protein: CASSQDHFSYRVGELFF
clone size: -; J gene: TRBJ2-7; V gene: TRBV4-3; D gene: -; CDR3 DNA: TGCGCCAGCAGCCAAGATATAGAGCGTCGCGAGCAGTACTTC; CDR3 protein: CASSQDIERREQYF
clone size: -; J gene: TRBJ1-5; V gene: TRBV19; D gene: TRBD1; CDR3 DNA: TGTGCCAGTACTCCGGGACAGGGTAATCAGCCCCAGCATTTT; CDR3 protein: CASTPGQGNQPQHF
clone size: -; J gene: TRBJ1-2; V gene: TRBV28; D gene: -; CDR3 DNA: TGTGCCAGCAGTTCACCGAACTATGGCTACACCTTC; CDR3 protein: CASSSPNYGYTF
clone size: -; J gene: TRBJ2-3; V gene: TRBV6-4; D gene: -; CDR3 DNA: TGTGCCAGCAGTGACAATCGAGAACCCACAGATACGCAGTATTTT; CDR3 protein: CASSDNREPTDTQYF
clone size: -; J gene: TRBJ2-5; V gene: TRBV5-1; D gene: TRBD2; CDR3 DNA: TGCGCCAGCAGCTTGATAGGGAGGGGAGAGACCCAGTACTTC; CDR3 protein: CASSLIGRGETQYF
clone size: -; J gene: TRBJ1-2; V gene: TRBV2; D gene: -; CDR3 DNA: TGTGCCAGCAGTGAAGTCAGGGAGCTCTATGGCTACACCTTC; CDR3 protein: CASSEVRELYGYTF
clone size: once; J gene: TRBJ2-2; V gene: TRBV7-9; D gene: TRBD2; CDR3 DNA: TGTGCCAGCAGCTTTAGCGGGGGATATTACGGGGAGCTGTTTTTT; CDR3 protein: CASSFSGGYYGELFF
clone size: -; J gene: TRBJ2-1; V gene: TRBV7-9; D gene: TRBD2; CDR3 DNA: TGTGCCAGCAGCAGAAGGACTAGCGGGAGTCGCGAGCAGTTCTTC; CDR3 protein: CASSRRTSGSREQFF
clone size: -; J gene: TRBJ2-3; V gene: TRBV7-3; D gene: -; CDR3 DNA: TGTGCCAGCAGCCCCCGATGGACAGATACGCAGTATTTT; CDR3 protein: CASSPRWTDTQYF
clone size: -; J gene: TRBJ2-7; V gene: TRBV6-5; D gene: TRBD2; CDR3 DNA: TGTGCCAGCAGGGCATCGGCGGGAGGATCCTACGAGCAGTACTTC; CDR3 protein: CASRASAGGSYEQYF
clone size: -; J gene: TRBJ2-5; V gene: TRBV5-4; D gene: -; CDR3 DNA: TGTGCCAGCAGCTACAACATTGAGACCCAGTACTTC; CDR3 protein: CASSYNIETQYF
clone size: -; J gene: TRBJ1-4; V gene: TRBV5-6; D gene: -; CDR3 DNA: TGTGCCAGCAGCTTGGGTAGTCAGGAGCTCCCCAAGATGTTTTTT; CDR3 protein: CASSLGSQELPKMFF
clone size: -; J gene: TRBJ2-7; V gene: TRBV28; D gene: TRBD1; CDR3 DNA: TGTGCCAGCAGTTCTCACGAAAAGACAGGGGGCGTCGCCCACGAGCAGTACTTC; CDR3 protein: CASSSHEKTGGVAHEQYF
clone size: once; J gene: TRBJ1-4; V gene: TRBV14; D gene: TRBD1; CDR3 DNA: TGTGCCAGCAGGCCTGCCGGGACAGGGGGTGAAAAACTGTTTTTT; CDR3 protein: CASRPAGTGGEKLFF
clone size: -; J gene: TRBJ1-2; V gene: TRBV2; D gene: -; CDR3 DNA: TGTGCCAGCAGTGAATACAGGGAGGTTTGGGGCTACACCTTC; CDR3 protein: CASSEYREVWGYTF
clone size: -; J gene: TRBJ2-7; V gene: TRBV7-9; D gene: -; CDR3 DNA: TGTGCCAGCAGTGCCTTGTTTGGGGCTTCCTACGAGCAGTACTTC; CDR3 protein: CASSALFGASYEQYF
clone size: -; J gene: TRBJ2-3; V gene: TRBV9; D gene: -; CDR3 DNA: TGTGCCAGCAGCGTAGAGGATTTACTCACAGATACGCAGTATTTT; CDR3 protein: CASSVEDLLTDTQYF
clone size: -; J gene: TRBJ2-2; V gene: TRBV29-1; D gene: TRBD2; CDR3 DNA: TGCAGCGTTTACGGGGGGGCCTTGGACGGGGAGCTGTTTTTT; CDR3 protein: CSVYGGALDGELFF
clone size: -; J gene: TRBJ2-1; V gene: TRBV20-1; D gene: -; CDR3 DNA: TGCAGTGCTAGATTGATCAGGGAGCAGTTCTTC; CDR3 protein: CSARLIREQFF
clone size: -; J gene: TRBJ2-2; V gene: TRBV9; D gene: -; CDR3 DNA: TGTGCCAGCAGCGTGGGACTTGCTTCGGGCACCGGGGAGCTGTTTTTT; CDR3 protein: CASSVGLASGTGELFF